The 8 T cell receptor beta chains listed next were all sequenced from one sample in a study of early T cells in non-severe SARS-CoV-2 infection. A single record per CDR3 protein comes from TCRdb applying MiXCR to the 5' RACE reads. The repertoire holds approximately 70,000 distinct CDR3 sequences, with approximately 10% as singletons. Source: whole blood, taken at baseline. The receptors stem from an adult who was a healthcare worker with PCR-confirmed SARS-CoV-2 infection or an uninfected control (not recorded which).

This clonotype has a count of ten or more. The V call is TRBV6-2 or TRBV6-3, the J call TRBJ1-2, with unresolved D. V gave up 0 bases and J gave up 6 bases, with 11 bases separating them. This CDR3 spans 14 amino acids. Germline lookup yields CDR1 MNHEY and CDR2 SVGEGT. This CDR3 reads CASSYSSLSHGYTF. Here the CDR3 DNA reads TGTGCCAGCAGTTACTCGAGTTTGTCTCATGGCTACACCTTC.

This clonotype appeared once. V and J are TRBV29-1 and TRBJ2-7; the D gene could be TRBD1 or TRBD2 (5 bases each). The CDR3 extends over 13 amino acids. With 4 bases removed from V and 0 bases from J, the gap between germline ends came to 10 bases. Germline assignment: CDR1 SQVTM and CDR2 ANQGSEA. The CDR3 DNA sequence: TGCAGCGTTGCGACCGGGACCTCCTACGAGCAGTACTTC. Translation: CSVATGTSYEQYF.

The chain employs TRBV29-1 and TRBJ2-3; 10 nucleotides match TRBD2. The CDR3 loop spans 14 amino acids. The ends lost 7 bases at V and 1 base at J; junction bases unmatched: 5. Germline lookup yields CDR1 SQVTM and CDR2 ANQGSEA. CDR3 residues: CSGRGTSGTDTQYF. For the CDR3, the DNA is TGCAGCGGAAGAGGGACTAGCGGCACAGATACGCAGTATTTT.

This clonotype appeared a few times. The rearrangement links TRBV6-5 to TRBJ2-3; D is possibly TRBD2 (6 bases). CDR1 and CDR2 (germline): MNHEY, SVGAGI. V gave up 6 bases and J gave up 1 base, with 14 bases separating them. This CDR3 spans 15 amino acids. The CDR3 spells CASRATSRGTDTQYF. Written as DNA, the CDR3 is TGTGCCAGCAGAGCTACTAGCCGCGGCACAGATACGCAGTATTTT.

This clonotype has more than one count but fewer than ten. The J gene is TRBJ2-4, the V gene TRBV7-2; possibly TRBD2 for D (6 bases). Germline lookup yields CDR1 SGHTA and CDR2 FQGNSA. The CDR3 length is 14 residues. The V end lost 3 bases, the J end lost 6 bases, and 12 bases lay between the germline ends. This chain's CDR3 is CASSLGRGLNIQYF. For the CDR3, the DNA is TGTGCCAGCAGCTTGGGGCGGGGACTAAACATTCAGTACTTC.

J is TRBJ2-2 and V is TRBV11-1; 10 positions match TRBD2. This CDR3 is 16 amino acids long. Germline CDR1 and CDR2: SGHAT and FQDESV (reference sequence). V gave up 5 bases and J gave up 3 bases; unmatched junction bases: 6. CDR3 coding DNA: TGTGCCAGCAGCGGAAGCGGGGGGGCCGACACCGGGGAGCTGTTTTTT. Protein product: CASSGSGGADTGELFF.

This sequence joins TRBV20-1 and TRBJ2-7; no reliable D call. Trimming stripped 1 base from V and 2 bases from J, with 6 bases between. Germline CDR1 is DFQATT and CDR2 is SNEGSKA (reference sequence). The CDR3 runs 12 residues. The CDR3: CSARGLTYEQYF. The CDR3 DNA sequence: TGCAGTGCTAGAGGGTTAACCTACGAGCAGTACTTC.

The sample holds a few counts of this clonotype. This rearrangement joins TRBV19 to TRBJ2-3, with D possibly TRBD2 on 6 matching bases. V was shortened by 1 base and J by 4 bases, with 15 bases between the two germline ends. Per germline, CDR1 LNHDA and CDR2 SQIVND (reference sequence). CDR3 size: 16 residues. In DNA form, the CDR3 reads TGTGCCAGTAGTATAGGACTAGTTGGAGGCCCAGATACGCAGTATTTT. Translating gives CASSIGLVGGPDTQYF. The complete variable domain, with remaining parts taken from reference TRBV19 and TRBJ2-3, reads DGGITQSPKYLFRKEGQNVTLSCEQNLNHDAMYWYRQDPGQGLRLIYYSQIVNDFQKGDIAEGYSVSREKKESFPLTVTSAQKNPTAFYLCASSIGLVGGPDTQYFGPGTRLTVL.